This TCR beta chain comes out of a study of regulatory and conventional T cells in RAG deficiency (dated by TCRdb to 2016 to 2017). Concerning the study at large: High-throughput TCR beta sequencing was used to compare the repertoire diversity and composition of Treg, conventional CD4+ and CD8+ T cells between RAG-deficient patients and healthy controls.

A remark on this clone: What antigen it recognizes has not been identified. No quality values exist for individual bases; no much larger clone is one base distant.

Conventional CD4+ T cells were purified from blood as CD25-low CD127-high cells before genomic DNA extraction. For repertoire analyses, the comparison group consisted of about eight healthy control donors. For CDR1 and CDR2, the germline V gene (reference sequence) lists MNHEY and SMNVEV. Relative to germline, V is 5 bases shorter and J is 8 bases shorter, with 12 bases between their ends. The CDR3 holds 12 amino acids from the cysteine to the phenylalanine. The entry retains the CDR3 DNA only, 36 bases that are in frame from base 1. The investigation overall reported the following: For some subjects, some analyses of T-cell subsets were not performed. In Omenn syndrome and CID/AS patients compared with controls, around 93-fold fewer unique TCR beta sequences were detected from Treg cells, versus 8 to 10-fold fewer for other subsets. Compared with control T-cell subpopulations, RAG-deficient patients had much lower Shannon entropy and higher Simpson indices. The CD25-high CD127-low cells sorted from Omenn syndrome patients may be peripherally activated cells rather than true Treg cells. All patient T-cell subsets had shorter CDR3 lengths; Omenn syndrome patients showed >75% Treg-Tconv repertoire overlap at nucleotide and amino acid level.

Receptor amplification or capture employed the immunoSEQ multiplex PCR assay. Genomic DNA from the sorted T-cell subsets was used to amplify rearranged TCR beta chain products, which were then sequenced. On the authors' methods: Shannon entropy and Simpson indices were used to quantify the repertoire diversity of productive TCR beta rearrangements. To assess clonal expansion, the frequencies of the 100 most abundant productive TCR beta clonotypes were added up as a share of total reads. A self-reactivity index based on amino acid usage at CDR3beta positions 6 and 7 was applied to the TRB repertoires. Two-way ANOVA was applied to the repertoire analyses, whereas Student t or Mann-Whitney tests were applied to the flow cytometric analyses. As stored in TCRdb, this immuneACCESS dataset retains in-frame rearrangements with V and J assigned. A fraction of the clones does not appear; measured against another copy, unresolved V genes explain less than half of the discrepancy, and the remainder lacks a known reason. That table gives V, J and clone size, and the DNA gave D and trimming. Within this sample are 24,000 or so clones, with 85% to 95% of them counted one time only. The top ten constitute less than 0.95% of the sample.

The sample also formed part of further work on regulatory T cells. As the second paper documents: For the multiplex PCR, 52 forward TRBV primers and 13 reverse TRBJ primers were used, and amplification bias was corrected with both assay-based and computational methods. Restricted unique TRB V-J pairs and skewed V and J gene usage were observed in patient repertoires, most markedly in regulatory T cells. The study compared T-cell receptor beta repertoires of sorted regulatory, conventional CD4+ and CD8+ T cells in CD3G-deficient patients with those in healthy controls. Peripheral blood mononuclear cells were isolated by Ficoll density separation. Rearranged TRB loci were amplified from genomic DNA by multiplex PCR within the immunoSEQ assay. TRB amplicons were sequenced on an Illumina HiSeq platform. Custom algorithms error-filtered the raw sequences and aligned them to reference gene sequences, after which the immunoSEQ online tools were used for analysis. Frequencies of productive and nonproductive TRB rearrangements were evaluated among both unique and total sequences. Group comparisons used t tests, Mann-Whitney tests or two-way ANOVA run in Prism software.

The clonotype originates from a human donor in good health. The sample was CD4+ T cells sorted from blood. The chain is encoded by TRBV27 joined to TRBJ1-2; TRBD1 is a weak D gene call, 6 bases matching. At the DNA level, the sequence is TGTGCCAGCAGTCTACAGGGAAGCGGCTACACCTTC. This is translated as CASSLQGSGYTF.